Presented here are 18 T cell receptor beta chains from one specimen sequenced in a study of blood T cell repertoires in COVID-19. Profiled with immunoSEQ multiplex PCR; TCRdb holds only in-frame clones, not every one. The repertoire holds approximately 300,000 clones, with 85% to 95% as singletons. The source material was PBMCs or T cells enriched from blood (not recorded which). Source of these receptors: a woman in her 30s who had been exposed to COVID-19.

This clone has only a few counts. The chain joins TRBV27 to TRBJ1-5; D possibly corresponds to TRBD1 (6 bases). The germline V gene has CDR1 MNHEY and CDR2 SMNVEV (reference sequence). CDR3 length equals 15 residues. Trimming shortened V by 1 base and J by 3 bases, and 10 bases separated the two germline ends. This CDR3 is CASSLLRDINQPQHF. In DNA form, the CDR3 reads TGTGCCAGCAGTTTATTAAGGGACATCAATCAGCCCCAGCATTTT.

This clone appeared once. The genes are TRBV29-1 and TRBJ1-3; TRBD1 might be the D (5 bases). The CDR3 consists of 13 residues. Germline V gene lookup returns CDR1 SQVTM and CDR2 ANQGSEA. V lost 7 bases and J 3 bases, leaving 13 bases between the germline ends. CDR3 nucleotides: TGCAGCGCCGTGGGGGGTCGTGGAAACACCATATATTTT. This sequence encodes CSAVGGRGNTIYF.

CDR3 coding DNA: TGTGCCAGCAGACAGACCGGGGGGGTATATGGCTACACCTTC. Protein product: CASRQTGGVYGYTF. This chain links TRBV4-2 with TRBJ1-2; possibly TRBD1 for D (5 bases). This CDR3 contains 14 residues. Deletions cut 6 bases from V and 5 bases from J, with 16 bases between. Germline values: CDR1 LGHNA, CDR2 YNFKEQ.

The V call is TRBV3-1 (or the pseudogene TRBV3-2), the J call TRBJ2-3; D not resolved. Germline V gene lookup returns CDR1 LGHDT and CDR2 YNNKEL (reference sequence). The CDR3 length is 15 residues. V was clipped by 0 bases and J by 4 bases, with 11 bases between them. This CDR3 reads CASSQDPGSSDTQYF. CDR3 nucleotides: TGTGCCAGCAGCCAAGATCCCGGGTCCTCAGATACGCAGTATTTT.

This clone was observed a handful of times. The chain uses TRBV6-5 and TRBJ2-3; 9 nucleotides match TRBD2. Germline trimming cut 5 bases from V and 4 bases from J; bases unmatched to any gene: 7. Germline CDR1 and CDR2: MNHEY and SVGAGI. The CDR3 extends over 15 amino acids. The DNA of the CDR3 is TGTGCCAGCAGTCTTATTAGCGGGGGAGCAGATACGCAGTATTTT. Translating gives CASSLISGGADTQYF.

The chain recombines TRBV7-8 with TRBJ2-7; weak D call: TRBD2 (6 bases). This CDR3 region has 14 residues. From germline, CDR1 is SGHVS and CDR2 FQNEAQ. V lost 8 bases and J lost 4, with 18 bases in between. Here the CDR3 DNA reads TGTGCCAGCCGCGGGACGCATAGGGGATACGAGCAGTACTTC. Translation gives CASRGTHRGYEQYF. The entire variable domain, with the rest obtained from reference TRBV7-8 and TRBJ2-7, is as follows: GAGVSQSPRYKVAKRGQDVALRCDPISGHVSLFWYQQALGQGPEFLTYFQNEAQLDKSGLPSDRFFAERPEGSVSTLKIQRTQQEDSAVYLCASRGTHRGYEQYFGPGTRLTVT.

V and J are TRBV15 and TRBJ2-7; maybe TRBD2 (7 bases). There are 15 residues in the CDR3. CDR1 and CDR2 (germline): LNHNV, YYDKDF (reference sequence). Trimming shortened V by 5 bases and J by 0 bases, and 14 bases separated the two germline ends. The CDR3 spells CATSEGGGNSYEQYF. CDR3 nucleotide sequence: TGTGCCACCAGCGAAGGGGGGGGAAACTCCTACGAGCAGTACTTC.

This rearrangement joins TRBV25-1 to TRBJ1-1; possibly TRBD1 for D (5 bases). CDR1 is MGHDK, CDR2 SYGVNS, per germline. The CDR3 is 15 residues long. V was cut by 1 base and J by 5 bases, with 14 bases left in between. CDR3 in DNA: TGTGCCAGCAGTGAATCCGCAGGGAAATTAACTGAAGCTTTCTTT. Its protein is CASSESAGKLTEAFF.

This chain joins TRBV5-1 and TRBJ2-1; 12 nucleotides agree with TRBD2. The CDR3 has 15 amino acids. Unmatched junction bases numbered 1, after V lost 0 bases and J lost 6 bases. CDR1 and CDR2 (germline): SGHRS, YFSETQ. The CDR3 coding sequence is TGCGCCAGCAGCTTGGGACTAGCGGGGGTCAATGAGCAGTTCTTC. It specifies CASSLGLAGVNEQFF.

The CDR3 region has the DNA TGTGCCAGCAGCGCTCTAGACGCGGGAGCTTCTAACTATGGCTACACCTTC. Translated: CASSALDAGASNYGYTF. The chain joins TRBV13 to TRBJ1-2; D is unresolved. The CDR3 totals 17 residues. CDR1 and CDR2 from the germline V gene are PRHDT and FYEKMQ (reference sequence). The ends were cut back, 5 bases at V and 0 bases at J, with 19 bases in the middle.

The gene calls are TRBV27 and TRBJ2-3; 10 bases line up with TRBD1. Trimming removed 6 bases from V and 3 bases from J; junction bases left unmatched: 3. CDR1 is MNHEY and CDR2 is SMNVEV in the germline V gene (reference sequence). This CDR3 has 14 amino acids. The CDR3 DNA reads as TGTGCCAGCAGGACAGGGGGCGCGACAGATACGCAGTATTTT. Its protein is CASRTGGATDTQYF.

The gene calls are TRBV18 and TRBJ2-7, with D possibly TRBD1 on 6 matching bases. V gave up 6 bases and J gave up 7 bases, with 19 bases separating them. The CDR3 loop spans 14 amino acids. Germline V gene sequence: CDR1 KGHSH, CDR2 LQKENI. The CDR3 sequence: CASSPTGLSGEQYF. In DNA form, the CDR3 reads TGTGCCAGCTCTCCGACAGGTTTATCGGGTGAGCAGTACTTC.

This chain links TRBV4-1 with TRBJ1-3, with D perhaps TRBD1 (5 bases). Germline V gene data show CDR1 as MGHRA and CDR2 as YSYEKL. The V and J ends lost 1 base and 2 bases respectively, with 6 bases between them. CDR3 length: 14 amino acids. CDR3 protein: CASSQAGAGNTIYF. For the CDR3, the DNA is TGCGCCAGCAGCCAAGCGGGGGCTGGAAACACCATATATTTT.

This clone was counted only a few times. The chain uses TRBV27 and TRBJ1-6; D not resolved. Trimming removed 7 bases from V and 6 bases from J, with 13 bases in between. The CDR3 totals 14 residues. Germline values: CDR1 MNHEY, CDR2 SMNVEV (reference sequence). The CDR3 loop reads CASTSVGSNSPLHF. In DNA, the CDR3 is TGTGCCAGCACCTCGGTGGGCTCTAATTCACCCCTCCACTTT.

J is TRBJ1-3 and V is TRBV6-5; D gene ambiguous. Looked up from germline, CDR1 is MNHEY and CDR2 is SVGAGI. V was clipped by 0 bases and J by 7 bases, with 7 bases between them. This CDR3 has 13 residues. CDR3 in DNA: TGTGCCAGCAGTTACTCGATGGAGAACACCATATATTTT. Protein: CASSYSMENTIYF.

CDR3 nucleotide sequence: TGTGCCAGCAGCGATCGAGTGGAAGAGACCCAGTACTTC. Translated, it gives CASSDRVEETQYF. This chain uses TRBV7-9 with TRBJ2-5, with D uncertain. This CDR3 region has 13 residues. CDR1 and CDR2 from the germline V gene are SEHNR and FQNEAQ (reference sequence). V lost 5 bases to trimming and J lost 3 bases, with 10 bases between them.

The V call is TRBV10-3, the J call TRBJ2-7; D may be TRBD2 (6 bases). This CDR3 contains 15 residues. Trimming left V 5 bases short and J 3 bases short, with 17 bases between. The germline CDR1 and CDR2 sequences are ENHRY and SYGVKD. Here the CDR3 reads CAISSLARENYEQYF. The CDR3 nucleotides read TGTGCCATCAGTTCGCTAGCGAGAGAGAACTACGAGCAGTACTTC.

This rearrangement joins TRBV10-3 to TRBJ1-6, with a weak D call TRBD1 (6 bases). V lost 6 bases and J lost 7, with 13 bases in between. CDR1 ENHRY and CDR2 SYGVKD come from the germline V gene. The CDR3 sequence is 14 residues long. The CDR3 DNA follows: TGTGCCATCAGAGGGGGGGATTACAATTCACCCCTCCACTTT. The encoded protein is CAIRGGDYNSPLHF.